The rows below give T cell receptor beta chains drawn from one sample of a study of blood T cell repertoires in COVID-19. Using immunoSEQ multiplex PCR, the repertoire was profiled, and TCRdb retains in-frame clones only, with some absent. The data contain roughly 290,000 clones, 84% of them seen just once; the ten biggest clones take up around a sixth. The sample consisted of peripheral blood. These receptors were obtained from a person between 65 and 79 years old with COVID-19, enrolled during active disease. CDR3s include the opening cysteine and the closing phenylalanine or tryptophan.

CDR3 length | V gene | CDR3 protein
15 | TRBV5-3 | CARSLVRGDSYEQYF
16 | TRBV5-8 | CASSLGVSGGGETQYF
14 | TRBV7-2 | CASRGGLRAGEQFF
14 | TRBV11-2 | CASSLSGQDTEAFF
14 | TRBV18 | CASSLALYGEPQHF
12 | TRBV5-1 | CASSGLNYGYTF
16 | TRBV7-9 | CASSPGLSFEGDTIYF
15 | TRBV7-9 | CASSLSTGWADTQYF
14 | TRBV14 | CASSQVSGWDTQYF
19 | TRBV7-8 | CASSLVWRRITNSTDTQYF